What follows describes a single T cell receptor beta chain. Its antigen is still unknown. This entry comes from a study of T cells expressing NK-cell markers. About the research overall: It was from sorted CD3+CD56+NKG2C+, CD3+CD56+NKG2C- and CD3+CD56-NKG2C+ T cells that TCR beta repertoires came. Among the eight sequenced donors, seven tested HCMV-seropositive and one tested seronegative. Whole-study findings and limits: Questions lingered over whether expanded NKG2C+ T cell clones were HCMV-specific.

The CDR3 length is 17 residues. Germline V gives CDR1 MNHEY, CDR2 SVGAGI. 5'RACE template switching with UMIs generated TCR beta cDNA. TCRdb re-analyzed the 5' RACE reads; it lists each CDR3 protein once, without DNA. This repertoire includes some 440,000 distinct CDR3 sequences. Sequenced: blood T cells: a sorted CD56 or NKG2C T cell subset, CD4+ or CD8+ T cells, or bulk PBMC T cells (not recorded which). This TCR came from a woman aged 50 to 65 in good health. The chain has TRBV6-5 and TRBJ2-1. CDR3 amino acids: CASSRRRLSSSYNEQFF.